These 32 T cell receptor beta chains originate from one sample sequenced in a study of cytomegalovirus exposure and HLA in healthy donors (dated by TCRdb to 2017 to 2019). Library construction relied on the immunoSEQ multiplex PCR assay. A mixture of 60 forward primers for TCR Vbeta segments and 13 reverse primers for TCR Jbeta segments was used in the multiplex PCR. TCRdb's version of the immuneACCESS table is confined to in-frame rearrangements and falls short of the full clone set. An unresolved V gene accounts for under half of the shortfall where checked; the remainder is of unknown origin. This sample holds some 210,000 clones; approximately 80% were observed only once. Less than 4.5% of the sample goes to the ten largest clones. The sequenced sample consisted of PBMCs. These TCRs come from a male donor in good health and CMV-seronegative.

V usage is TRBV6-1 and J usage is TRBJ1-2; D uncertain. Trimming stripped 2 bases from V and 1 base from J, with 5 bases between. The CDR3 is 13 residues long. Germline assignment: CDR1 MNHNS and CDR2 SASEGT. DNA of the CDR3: TGTGCCAGCAGTGAATTGAGTAACTATGGCTACACCTTC. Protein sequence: CASSELSNYGYTF.

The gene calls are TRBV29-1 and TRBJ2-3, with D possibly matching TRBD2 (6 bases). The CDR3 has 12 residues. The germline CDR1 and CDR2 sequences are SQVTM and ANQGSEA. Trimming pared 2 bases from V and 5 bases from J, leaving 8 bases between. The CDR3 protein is CSVEKGLDTQYF. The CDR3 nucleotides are TGCAGCGTTGAAAAGGGACTAGATACGCAGTATTTT.

The CDR3 protein is CAISARVNNQPQHF. The CDR3 DNA follows: TGTGCCATCTCTGCACGGGTGAACAATCAGCCCCAGCATTTT. The chain couples TRBV28 to TRBJ1-5, with D unclear. Deletions cut 10 bases from V and 3 bases from J, with 16 bases between. The CDR3 is 14 amino acids. Germline V gives CDR1 MDHEN, CDR2 SYDVKM.

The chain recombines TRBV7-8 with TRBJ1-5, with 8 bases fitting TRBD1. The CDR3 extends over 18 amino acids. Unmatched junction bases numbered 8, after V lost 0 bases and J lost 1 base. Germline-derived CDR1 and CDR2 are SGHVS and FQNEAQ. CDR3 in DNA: TGTGCCAGCAGCTTAGCCCTCGCCGGACAGGGAAGCAATCAGCCCCAGCATTTT. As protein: CASSLALAGQGSNQPQHF.

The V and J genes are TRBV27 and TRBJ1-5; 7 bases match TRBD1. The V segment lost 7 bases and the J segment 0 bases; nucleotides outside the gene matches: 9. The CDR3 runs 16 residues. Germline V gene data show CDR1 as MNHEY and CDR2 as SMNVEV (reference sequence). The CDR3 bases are TGTGCCAGCACCCCTGACGGGACAGCTAGCAATCAGCCCCAGCATTTT. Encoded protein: CASTPDGTASNQPQHF.

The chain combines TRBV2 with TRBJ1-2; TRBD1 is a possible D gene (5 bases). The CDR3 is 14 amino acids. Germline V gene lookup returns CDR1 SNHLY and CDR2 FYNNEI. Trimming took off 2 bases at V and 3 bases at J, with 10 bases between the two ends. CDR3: CASSESGAHYGYTF. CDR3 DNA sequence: TGTGCCAGCAGTGAATCTGGGGCCCACTATGGCTACACCTTC.

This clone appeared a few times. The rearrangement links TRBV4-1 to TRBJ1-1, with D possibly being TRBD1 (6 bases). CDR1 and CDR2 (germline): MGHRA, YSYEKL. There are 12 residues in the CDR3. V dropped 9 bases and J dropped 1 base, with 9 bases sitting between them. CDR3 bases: TGCGCCAGTCTGGACAGGAACACTGAAGCTTTCTTT. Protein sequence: CASLDRNTEAFF.

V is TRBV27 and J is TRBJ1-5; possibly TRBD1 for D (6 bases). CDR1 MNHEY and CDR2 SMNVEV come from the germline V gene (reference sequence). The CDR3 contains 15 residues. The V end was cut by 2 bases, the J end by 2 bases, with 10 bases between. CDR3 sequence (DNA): TGTGCCAGCAGTTTAGGGGCAGGGGGCAATCAGCCCCAGCATTTT. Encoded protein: CASSLGAGGNQPQHF.

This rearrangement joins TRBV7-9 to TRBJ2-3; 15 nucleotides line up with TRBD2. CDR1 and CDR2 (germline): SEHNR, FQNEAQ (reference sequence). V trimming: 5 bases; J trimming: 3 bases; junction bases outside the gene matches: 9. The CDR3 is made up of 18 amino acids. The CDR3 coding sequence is TGTGCCAGCAGCCCTCGGACTAGCGGGAGGGCCAGGACAGATACGCAGTATTTT. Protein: CASSPRTSGRARTDTQYF. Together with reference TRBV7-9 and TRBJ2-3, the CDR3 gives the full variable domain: DTGVSQNPRHKITKRGQNVTFRCDPISEHNRLYWYRQTLGQGPEFLTYFQNEAQLEKSRLLSDRFSAERPKGSFSTLEIQRTEQGDSAMYLCASSPRTSGRARTDTQYFGPGTRLTVL.

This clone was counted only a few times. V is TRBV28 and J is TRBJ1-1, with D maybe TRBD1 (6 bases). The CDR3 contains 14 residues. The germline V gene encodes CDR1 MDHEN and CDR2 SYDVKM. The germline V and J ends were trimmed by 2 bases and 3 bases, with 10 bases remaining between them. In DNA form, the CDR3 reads TGTGCCAGCAGTTTACCAGGGGTGGACACTGAAGCTTTCTTT. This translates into CASSLPGVDTEAFF. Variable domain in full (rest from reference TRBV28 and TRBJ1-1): DVKVTQSSRYLVKRTGEKVFLECVQDMDHENMFWYRQDPGLGLRLIYFSYDVKMKEKGDIPEGYSVSREKKERFSLILESASTNQTSMYLCASSLPGVDTEAFFGQGTRLTVV.

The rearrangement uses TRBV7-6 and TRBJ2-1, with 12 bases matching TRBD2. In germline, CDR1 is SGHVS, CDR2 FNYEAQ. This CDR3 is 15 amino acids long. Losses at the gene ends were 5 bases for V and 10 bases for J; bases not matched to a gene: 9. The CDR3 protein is CASSPRGTSGWEQFF. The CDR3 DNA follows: TGTGCCAGCAGCCCTAGGGGGACTAGCGGGTGGGAGCAGTTCTTC.

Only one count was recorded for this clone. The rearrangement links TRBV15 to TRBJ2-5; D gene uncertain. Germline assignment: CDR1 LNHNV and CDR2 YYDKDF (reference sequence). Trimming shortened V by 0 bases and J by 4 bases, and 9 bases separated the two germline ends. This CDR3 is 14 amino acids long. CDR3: CATSRDLTLETQYF. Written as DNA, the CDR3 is TGTGCCACCAGCAGAGATCTAACCCTAGAGACCCAGTACTTC.

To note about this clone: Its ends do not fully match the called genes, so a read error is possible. The CDR3 protein is CSSSDRPSGQETQYF. The DNA of the CDR3 is TGTTCCAGCAGCGACCGGCCTAGCGGGCAAGAGACCCAGTACTTC. The J gene is TRBJ2-5, the V gene TRBV7-9, with TRBD2 matching over 8 bases. Looked up from germline, CDR1 is SEHNR and CDR2 is FQNEAQ (reference sequence). This CDR3 region has 15 residues. Full variable domain (remainder filled in from reference TRBV7-9 and TRBJ2-5): DTGVSQNPRHKITKRGQNVTFRCDPISEHNRLYWYRQTLGQGPEFLTYFQNEAQLEKSRLLSDRFSAERPKGSFSTLEIQRTEQGDSAMYLCSSSDRPSGQETQYFGPGTRLLVL.

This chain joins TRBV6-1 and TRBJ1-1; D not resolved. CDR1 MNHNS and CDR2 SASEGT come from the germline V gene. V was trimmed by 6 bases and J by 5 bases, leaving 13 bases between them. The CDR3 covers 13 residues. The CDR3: CASRANMWTEAFF. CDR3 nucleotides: TGTGCCAGCAGAGCAAATATGTGGACTGAAGCTTTCTTT.

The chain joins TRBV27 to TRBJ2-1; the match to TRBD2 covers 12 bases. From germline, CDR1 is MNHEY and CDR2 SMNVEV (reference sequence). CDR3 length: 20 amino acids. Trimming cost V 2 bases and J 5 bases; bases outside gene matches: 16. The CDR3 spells CASSLAPGLAGKQSDNEQFF. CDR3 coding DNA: TGTGCCAGCAGTTTAGCCCCTGGACTAGCGGGAAAGCAATCTGACAATGAGCAGTTCTTC.

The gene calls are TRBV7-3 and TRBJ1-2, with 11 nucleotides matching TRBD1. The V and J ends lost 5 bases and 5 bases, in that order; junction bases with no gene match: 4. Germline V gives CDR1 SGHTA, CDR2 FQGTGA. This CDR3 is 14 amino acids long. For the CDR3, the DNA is TGTGCCAGCAGCCAGGGACAGGGGGTGTATGGCTACACCTTC. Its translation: CASSQGQGVYGYTF. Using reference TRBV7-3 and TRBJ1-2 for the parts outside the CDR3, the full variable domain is GAGVSQTPSNKVTEKGKYVELRCDPISGHTALYWYRQSLGQGPEFLIYFQGTGAADDSGLPNDRFFAVRPEGSVSTLKIQRTERGDSAVYLCASSQGQGVYGYTFGSGTRLTVV.

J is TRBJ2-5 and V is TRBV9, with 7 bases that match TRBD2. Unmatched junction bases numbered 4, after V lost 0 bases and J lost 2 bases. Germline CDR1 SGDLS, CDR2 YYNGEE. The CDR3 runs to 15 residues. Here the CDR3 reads CASSVGASGQETQYF. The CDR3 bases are TGTGCCAGCAGCGTAGGTGCTAGCGGACAAGAGACCCAGTACTTC.

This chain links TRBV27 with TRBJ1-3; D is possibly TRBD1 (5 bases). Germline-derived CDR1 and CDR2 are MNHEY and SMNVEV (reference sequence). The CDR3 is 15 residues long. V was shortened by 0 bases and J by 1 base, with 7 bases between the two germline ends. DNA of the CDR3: TGTGCCAGCAGTTTATCCGGGGGGTCTGGAAACACCATATATTTT. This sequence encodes CASSLSGGSGNTIYF.

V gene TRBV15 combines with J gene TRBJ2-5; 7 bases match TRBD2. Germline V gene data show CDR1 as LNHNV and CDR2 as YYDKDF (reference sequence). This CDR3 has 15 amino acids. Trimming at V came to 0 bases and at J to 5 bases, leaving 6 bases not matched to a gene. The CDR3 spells CATSRDKGGTETQYF. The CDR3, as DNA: TGTGCCACCAGCAGAGATAAGGGAGGGACGGAGACCCAGTACTTC. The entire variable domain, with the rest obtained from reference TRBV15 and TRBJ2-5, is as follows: DAMVIQNPRYQVTQFGKPVTLSCSQTLNHNVMYWYQQKSSQAPKLLFHYYDKDFNNEADTPDNFQSRRPNTSFCFLDIRSPGLGDTAMYLCATSRDKGGTETQYFGPGTRLLVL.

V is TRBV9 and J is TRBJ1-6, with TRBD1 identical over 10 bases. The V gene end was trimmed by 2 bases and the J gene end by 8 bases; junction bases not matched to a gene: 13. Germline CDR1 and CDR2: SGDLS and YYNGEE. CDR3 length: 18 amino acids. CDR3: CASSVGGGQGPPYSPLHF. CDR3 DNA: TGTGCCAGCAGCGTGGGGGGGGGACAGGGGCCACCCTATTCACCCCTCCACTTT.

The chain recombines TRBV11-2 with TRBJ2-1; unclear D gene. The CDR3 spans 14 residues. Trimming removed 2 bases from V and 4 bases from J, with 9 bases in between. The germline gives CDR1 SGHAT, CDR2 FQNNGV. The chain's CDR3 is CASSLSRRYNEQFF. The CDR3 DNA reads TGTGCCAGCAGCTTATCTCGGAGATACAATGAGCAGTTCTTC.

DNA for the CDR3: TGCGCCAGCAGCCAAGATCGGGCTAGCGGGGCCCGCTCCTACAATGAGCAGTTCTTC. Translating it yields CASSQDRASGARSYNEQFF. The chain couples TRBV4-1 to TRBJ2-1; TRBD2 matches at 9 bases. The trim removed 0 bases at V and 0 bases at J, leaving 9 bases unmatched. The CDR3 consists of 19 residues. The germline CDR1 and CDR2 sequences are MGHRA and YSYEKL.

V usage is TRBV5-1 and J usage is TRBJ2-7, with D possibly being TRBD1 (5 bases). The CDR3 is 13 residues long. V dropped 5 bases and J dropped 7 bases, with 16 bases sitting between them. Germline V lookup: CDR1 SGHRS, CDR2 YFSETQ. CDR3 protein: CASSTSQGQEQYF. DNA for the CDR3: TGCGCCAGCAGTACAAGTCAGGGCCAAGAGCAGTACTTC.

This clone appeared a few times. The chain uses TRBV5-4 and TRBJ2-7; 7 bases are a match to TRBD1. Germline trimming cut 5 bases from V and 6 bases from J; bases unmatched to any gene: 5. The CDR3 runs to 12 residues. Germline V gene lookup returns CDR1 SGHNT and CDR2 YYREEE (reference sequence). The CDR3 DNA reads TGTGCCAGCAGTATACAGGGGCTCGAGCAGTACTTC. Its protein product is CASSIQGLEQYF.

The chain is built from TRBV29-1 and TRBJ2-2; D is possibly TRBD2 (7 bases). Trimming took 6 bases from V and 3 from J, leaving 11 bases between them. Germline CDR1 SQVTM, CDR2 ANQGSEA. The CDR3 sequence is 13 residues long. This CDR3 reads CSVGGPYTGELFF. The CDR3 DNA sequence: TGCAGCGTCGGGGGGCCCTACACCGGGGAGCTGTTTTTT.

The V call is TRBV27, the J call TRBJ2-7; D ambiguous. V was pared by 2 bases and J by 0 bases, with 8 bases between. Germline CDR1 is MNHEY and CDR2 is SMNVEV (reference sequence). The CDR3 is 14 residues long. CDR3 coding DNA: TGTGCCAGCAGTTTAGTGGCACCCTCCTACGAGCAGTACTTC. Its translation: CASSLVAPSYEQYF.

The CDR3 reads CASSDRGLSTDTQYF. CDR3 coding DNA: TGCGCCAGCAGTGACAGGGGGCTTAGCACAGATACGCAGTATTTT. This sequence joins TRBV10-1 and TRBJ2-3; 8 nucleotides line up with TRBD1. The germline V gene has CDR1 WNHNN and CDR2 SYGVQD (reference sequence). The V gene end was trimmed by 3 bases and the J gene end by 0 bases; junction bases not matched to a gene: 2. The CDR3 runs to 15 residues.

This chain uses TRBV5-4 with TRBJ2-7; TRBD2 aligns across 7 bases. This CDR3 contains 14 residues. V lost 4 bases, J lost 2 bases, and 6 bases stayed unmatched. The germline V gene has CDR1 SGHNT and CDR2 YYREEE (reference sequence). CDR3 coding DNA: TGTGCCAGCAGCCATCGGGGAGGGACCTACGAGCAGTACTTC. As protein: CASSHRGGTYEQYF.

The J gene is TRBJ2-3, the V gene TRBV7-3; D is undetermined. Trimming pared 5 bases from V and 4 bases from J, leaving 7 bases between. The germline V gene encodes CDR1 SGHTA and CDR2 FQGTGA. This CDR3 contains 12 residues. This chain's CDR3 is CASSRSSDTQYF. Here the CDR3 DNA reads TGTGCCAGCAGCCGTTCTTCAGATACGCAGTATTTT.

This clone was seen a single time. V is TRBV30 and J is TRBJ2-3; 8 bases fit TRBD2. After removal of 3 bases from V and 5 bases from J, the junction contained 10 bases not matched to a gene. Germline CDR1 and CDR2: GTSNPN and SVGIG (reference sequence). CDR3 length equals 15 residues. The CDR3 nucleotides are TGTGCCTGGAGCCGGGGGGGGAGGGCCCGAGATACGCAGTATTTT. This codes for CAWSRGGRARDTQYF.

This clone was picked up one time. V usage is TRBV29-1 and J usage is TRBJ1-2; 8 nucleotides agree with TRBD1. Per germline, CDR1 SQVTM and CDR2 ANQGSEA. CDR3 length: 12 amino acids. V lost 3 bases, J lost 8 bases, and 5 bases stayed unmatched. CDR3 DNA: TGCAGCGTTGAGCAGGGGGCGGTAGGCTACACCTTC. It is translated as CSVEQGAVGYTF. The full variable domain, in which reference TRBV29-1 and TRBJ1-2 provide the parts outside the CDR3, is SAVISQKPSRDICQRGTSLTIQCQVDSQVTMMFWYRQQPGQSLTLIATANQGSEATYESGFVIDKFPISRPNLTFSTLTVSNMSPEDSSIYLCSVEQGAVGYTFGSGTRLTVV.

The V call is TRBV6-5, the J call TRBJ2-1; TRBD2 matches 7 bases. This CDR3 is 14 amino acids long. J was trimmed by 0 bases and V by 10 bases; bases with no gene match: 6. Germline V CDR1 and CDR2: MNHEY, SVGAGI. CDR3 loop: CATSGGRSYNEQFF. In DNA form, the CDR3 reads TGTGCCACCTCGGGGGGTCGCTCCTACAATGAGCAGTTCTTC.